These 10 T cell receptor beta chains were sequenced from one sample in a study of identical twins. One entry per CDR3 protein, called by TCRdb with MiXCR from the 5' RACE reads. The sample shows approximately 670,000 distinct CDR3 sequences, roughly 6% of them seen only once. The sample consisted of naive T cells sorted from blood. The receptors shown here come from a man between 18 and 29 years old in good health.

This clonotype has ten or more counts. The chain links TRBV7-7 to TRBJ2-1; no firm D call. The CDR3 spans 13 residues. V gave up 2 bases and J gave up 8 bases, with 10 bases separating them. Germline V lookup: CDR1 SSHAT, CDR2 FNYEAQ (reference sequence). The CDR3 region has the DNA TGTGCCAGCAGCTTAAGTAGAAAGGATGAGCAGTTCTTC. Translating gives CASSLSRKDEQFF.

This clonotype showed up many times. The rearrangement uses TRBV4-1 and TRBJ2-1; D gene unclear. Trimming cost V 0 bases and J 7 bases, with 10 bases left between them. CDR1 is MGHRA and CDR2 is YSYEKL in the germline V gene. The CDR3 covers 14 residues. The CDR3, as DNA: TGCGCCAGCAGCCAAGAGGGTATAGGGAATGAGCAGTTCTTC. Its protein is CASSQEGIGNEQFF.

This clonotype has only one observation. Because the CDR3 is missing its conserved closing phenylalanine or tryptophan, this is likely a read error. The chain links TRBV10-1 to TRBJ2-3; the D gene could be TRBD1 or TRBD2 (5 bases each). V shed 3 bases and J shed 0 bases, with 16 bases lying between them. Germline CDR1 reads WNHNN; CDR2 reads SYGVQD (reference sequence). This CDR3 is 17 amino acids long. The CDR3 region is CASSEPLRGASTDTQYC. CDR3 bases: TGCGCCAGCAGTGAACCCCTTAGAGGGGCTAGCACAGATACGCAGTATTGT.

This clonotype was seen ten or more times. The conserved closing phenylalanine or tryptophan is absent in this CDR3, likely reflecting a read error. The DNA is left out, because the CDR3 cannot be placed on it with certainty; the CDR3 is given as TCRdb lists it. The chain uses TRBV9 and TRBJ2-1; TRBD2, the table's D call, lacks a check against the DNA. Looked up from germline, CDR1 is SGDLS and CDR2 is YYNGEE. The CDR3 is 11 amino acids long, termini counted. The CDR3 here is CASSPLRTSVI.

The rearrangement joins TRBV20-1 to TRBJ2-7; D is unresolved. The germline gives CDR1 DFQATT, CDR2 SNEGSKA (reference sequence). The CDR3 contains 13 residues. Trimming cost V 1 base and J 0 bases, with 7 bases left between them. CDR3 coding DNA: TGCAGTGCTAGAGGCTGGAACTCCTACGAGCAGTACTTC. Translation gives CSARGWNSYEQYF.

This clonotype has only a few counts. The chain recombines TRBV20-1 with TRBJ2-3, with 8 nucleotides matching TRBD2. J was trimmed by 8 bases and V by 0 bases; bases with no gene match: 10. The germline V gene encodes CDR1 DFQATT and CDR2 SNEGSKA (reference sequence). The CDR3 sequence is 15 residues long. CDR3 in DNA: TGCAGTGCTAGAGAGAGGCCAGCGGGAGATGCTACGCAGTATTTT. This encodes CSARERPAGDATQYF.

The table lists this clonotype with many counts. The chain has TRBV20-1 and TRBJ2-3, with D possibly TRBD1 on 6 matching bases. The germline V gene encodes CDR1 DFQATT and CDR2 SNEGSKA (reference sequence). CDR3 length: 15 residues. V lost 3 bases and J lost 4, with 17 bases in between. CDR3 protein: CSARNRERWADTQYF. CDR3 bases: TGCAGTGCTAGGAACAGGGAGAGATGGGCAGATACGCAGTATTTT.

This sequence joins TRBV2 and TRBJ2-1, with 8 bases aligning to TRBD1. The J segment lost 0 bases and the V segment lost 6 bases, leaving 4 bases of the junction unmatched. The germline V gene has CDR1 SNHLY and CDR2 FYNNEI. This CDR3 comprises 15 residues. The CDR3 reads CASRQDRGSYNEQFF. CDR3 nucleotides: TGTGCCAGCAGGCAAGACAGGGGCTCCTACAATGAGCAGTTCTTC.

This clonotype was seen only a few times. The chain joins TRBV21-1 to TRBJ2-1. TRBV21-1 is a listed pseudogene. This CDR3 contains 17 residues. CDR3 sequence (DNA): TGTGCCAGCAGCAAAGGATGTGGATTTAGCTCCTACAATGAGCAGTTCTTC. Translation gives CASSKGCGFSSYNEQFF.

The sample holds many counts of this clonotype. The V call is TRBV4-1, the J call TRBJ1-2; no firm D call. Germline V gives CDR1 MGHRA, CDR2 YSYEKL. The germline V and J ends were trimmed by 7 bases and 4 bases, with 25 bases remaining between them. The CDR3 runs to 17 residues. The CDR3 DNA follows: TGCGCCAGCATTCCCAGACGGGGAGTGGAGGACGTCTATGGCTACACCTTC. Its protein product is CASIPRRGVEDVYGYTF.